A selection of T cell receptor beta chains follows, all from one sample in a study of cytotoxic CD8 clonotypes in ibrutinib-treated CLL. Sequenced by immunoSEQ multiplex PCR; TCRdb stores in-frame clones only, minus some. Counted here are roughly 30,000 clones, about 75% occurring once; the ten biggest clones make up 51%. The starting material was PBMCs, obtained after 36 months of ibrutinib treatment. These receptors all come from a human donor with chronic lymphocytic leukemia. The CDR3 runs from the conserved cysteine through the conserved F or W. D genes are given only for firm matches. Clone size appears in some rows only: once, few, many, or a class for an expanded clone.

d_gene	v_gene	len	j_gene	abundance	CDR3aa	CDR3nt
.	TRBV29-1	13	TRBJ2-7	.	CSVARTASYEQYF	TGCAGCGTTGCTAGGACGGCCTCCTACGAGCAGTACTTC
.	TRBV10-3	14	TRBJ1-1	.	CAISKEGGATEAFF	TGTGCCATCAGTAAGGAGGGGGGGGCCACTGAAGCTTTCTTT
.	TRBV28	11	TRBJ2-2	.	CATRSPGELFF	TGTGCCACTCGGTCCCCCGGGGAGCTGTTTTTT
.	TRBV5-1	13	TRBJ2-2	.	CASAGMGPGELFF	TGCGCCAGCGCAGGGATGGGCCCCGGGGAGCTGTTTTTT
TRBD1	TRBV6-6	14	TRBJ2-7	.	CASTYGTGSYEQYF	TGTGCCAGCACCTATGGGACAGGATCCTACGAGCAGTACTTC
TRBD1	TRBV27	17	TRBJ1-4	.	CASSLSPGQGGGEKLFF	TGTGCCAGCAGTTTATCTCCCGGACAGGGGGGAGGTGAAAAACTGTTTTTT
TRBD1	TRBV18	14	TRBJ1-2	.	CASSSATGRYGYTF	TGTGCCAGCTCATCGGCGACAGGGAGGTATGGCTACACCTTC
.	TRBV6-6	13	TRBJ1-4	.	CAGGDATNEKLFF	TGTGCTGGCGGGGATGCAACTAATGAAAAACTGTTTTTT
TRBD1	TRBV19	20	TRBJ1-2	.	CASSTYKSRDRIISFYGYTF	TGTGCCAGTAGTACATACAAGTCGAGGGACAGGATTATCTCCTTCTATGGCTACACCTTC
.	TRBV7-9	15	TRBJ2-5	.	CASSRLRDPQETQYF	TGTGCCAGCAGCCGACTCCGGGACCCCCAAGAGACCCAGTACTTC
.	TRBV6-1	13	TRBJ1-1	.	CASRGSMNTEAFF	TGTGCCAGCAGAGGGTCGATGAACACTGAAGCTTTCTTT
TRBD2	TRBV4-1	16	TRBJ2-5	.	CASSHGPGLALETQYF	TGCGCCAGCAGCCATGGCCCGGGACTAGCGCTGGAGACCCAGTACTTC
.	TRBV18	16	TRBJ2-7	.	CASSPSPSDSLYEQYF	TGTGCCAGCTCACCATCCCCTTCCGACAGTCTTTACGAGCAGTACTTC
.	TRBV19	12	TRBJ2-7	.	CASSITRGEQYF	TGTGCCAGTAGTATAACTCGAGGCGAGCAGTACTTC
.	TRBV7-8	15	TRBJ1-2	.	CASSPTSDRFYGYTF	TGTGCCAGCAGCCCGACCTCTGACAGGTTCTATGGCTACACCTTC
TRBD1	TRBV19	13	TRBJ2-5	few	CASRGQGEETQYF	TGTGCCAGTAGGGGACAGGGCGAAGAGACCCAGTACTTC
TRBD1	TRBV9	16	TRBJ2-3	.	CASSVETGYNTDTQYF	TGTGCCAGCAGCGTAGAGACAGGGTATAACACAGATACGCAGTATTTT
TRBD1	TRBV2	15	TRBJ1-6	.	CASRAPGGLNSPLHF	TGTGCCAGCAGGGCCCCAGGGGGTCTGAATTCACCCCTCCACTTT
TRBD1	TRBV25-1	15	TRBJ2-2	.	CASSLTGYGTGELFF	TGTGCCAGCAGTTTGACAGGGTATGGCACCGGGGAGCTGTTTTTT
.	TRBV4-1	14	TRBJ2-7	.	CASSQDQGPYEQYF	TGCGCCAGCAGCCAAGATCAGGGGCCCTACGAGCAGTACTTC
.	TRBV7-3	13	TRBJ1-1	few	CASSFGGTAEAFF	TGTGCCAGCAGCTTTGGGGGGACGGCTGAAGCTTTCTTT
TRBD2	TRBV18	16	TRBJ2-3	.	CASSPLTSGGTDTQYF	TGTGCCAGCTCACCCCTTACTAGCGGGGGAACAGATACGCAGTATTTT
.	TRBV19	18	TRBJ2-6	.	CASSIGQGTYSGANVLTF	TGTGCCAGTAGTATAGGGCAGGGGACTTACTCTGGGGCCAACGTCCTGACTTTC
TRBD1	TRBV19	14	TRBJ1-2	.	CASSRDREYYGYTF	TGTGCCAGTAGTAGGGACAGGGAGTACTATGGCTACACCTTC
TRBD1	TRBV4-1	16	TRBJ2-7	.	CASSQTQKTGRNEQYF	TGCGCCAGCAGCCAAACGCAAAAGACAGGGCGAAACGAGCAGTACTTC
TRBD1	TRBV10-3	17	TRBJ2-5	.	CAIRNTGGPDAGETQYF	TGTGCCATCAGGAATACAGGGGGCCCAGACGCCGGTGAGACCCAGTACTTC
.	TRBV5-6	16	TRBJ2-2	.	CASSLLQGSNTGELFF	TGTGCCAGCAGCTTGTTGCAGGGATCGAACACCGGGGAGCTGTTTTTT
.	TRBV6-5	14	TRBJ2-7	.	CASTQGRSSYEQYF	TGTGCCAGCACTCAGGGGAGATCTTCCTACGAGCAGTACTTC
.	TRBV7-7	15	TRBJ2-7	few	CASSFGPTANYEQYF	TGTGCCAGCAGCTTTGGCCCGACAGCAAATTACGAGCAGTACTTC
.	TRBV27	16	TRBJ2-2	.	CASSLSQFLDTGELFF	TGTGCCAGCAGTTTATCCCAGTTTTTAGACACCGGGGAGCTGTTTTTT
.	TRBV21-1	14	TRBJ2-7	.	CASSKARGLDEQYF	TGTGCCAGCAGCAAAGCGCGAGGTTTAGACGAGCAGTACTTC
.	TRBV7-8	15	TRBJ1-5	.	CASSLKGGSNQPQHF	TGTGCCAGCAGCTTGAAGGGAGGCAGCAATCAGCCCCAGCATTTT
.	TRBV19	17	TRBJ1-3	.	CASSPGPGVHAGNTIYF	TGTGCCAGTAGTCCTGGCCCAGGAGTACACGCCGGAAACACCATATATTTT
.	TRBV7-2	16	TRBJ1-1	.	CASSLAPGGLGAEAFF	TGTGCCAGCAGCTTAGCACCGGGGGGTCTAGGGGCTGAAGCTTTCTTT
.	TRBV5-1	15	TRBJ1-2	.	CASSSRDPRGYGYTF	TGCGCCAGCAGCAGCAGGGACCCGAGGGGCTATGGCTACACCTTC
TRBD1	TRBV27	15	TRBJ1-5	.	CASRQGTAANQPQHF	TGTGCCAGCAGACAGGGGACGGCGGCGAATCAGCCCCAGCATTTT
TRBD1	TRBV9	15	TRBJ1-6	.	CASSPRTGGNSPLHF	TGTGCCAGCAGCCCCAGGACAGGGGGTAATTCACCCCTCCACTTT
.	TRBV29-1	13	TRBJ1-1	few	CSVAGLGDTEAFF	TGCAGCGTCGCGGGCCTAGGGGACACTGAAGCTTTCTTT
.	TRBV6-1	14	TRBJ1-5	.	CASSEGPSNQPQHF	TGTGCCAGCAGTGAGGGGCCCAGCAATCAGCCCCAGCATTTT
TRBD1	TRBV29-1	12	TRBJ2-3	.	CSVTGGTDTQYF	TGCAGCGTTACAGGGGGCACAGATACGCAGTATTTT
.	TRBV29-1	14	TRBJ2-2	.	CSVVSGADTGELFF	TGCAGCGTTGTGTCAGGGGCCGACACCGGGGAGCTGTTTTTT
TRBD1	TRBV19	14	TRBJ1-6	.	CAISGGQYNSPLHF	TGTGCCATCTCAGGGGGACAGTATAATTCACCCCTCCACTTT